This T cell receptor (beta chain) was retrieved from a study of early T cells in non-severe SARS-CoV-2 infection. As for the study in general: Investigators sequenced bulk RNA drawn from unsorted whole blood, and chains remained unpaired.

The CDR3 is made up of 14 amino acids. Germline V gene sequence: CDR1 SEHNR, CDR2 FQNEAQ (reference sequence). V shed 4 bases and J 5 bases; nucleotides not matched to a gene: 1. Researchers tagged individual cDNA molecules with unique molecular identifiers. Via MiXCR, TCRdb re-called the 5' RACE reads, giving one row per CDR3 protein. The sample includes around 63,000 distinct CDR3 sequences, under 15% seen only once; the top ten take around 4.6%. Overall study findings and caveats: Comparison of clonotypes with VDJdb favored anti-spike CD8 responses while missing private and CD4 specificities.

This clonotype was observed a few times. The antigen is not known. What was sequenced was whole blood. This sequence was found in an adult who was a healthcare worker with PCR-confirmed SARS-CoV-2 infection or an uninfected control (not recorded which). The rearrangement links TRBV7-9 to TRBJ1-6; TRBD1 agrees at 8 bases. The CDR3: CASSSGGNNSPLHF. CDR3 DNA sequence: TGTGCCAGCAGCTCAGGGGGCAATAATTCACCCCTCCACTTT.